One and the same sample provided the 10 T cell receptor beta chains below, sequenced in a study of cytomegalovirus exposure and HLA in healthy donors. A multiplex PCR was run with 60 Vbeta primers and 13 Jbeta primers. The assay was immunoSEQ multiplex PCR, and TCRdb's table has in-frame clones only and misses some. The repertoire has about 94,000 clones, about 8% of them found once; the top ten carry approximately 2.4%. The sample was PBMCs. These receptors originate from a man aged 45-60 years in good health and CMV-seronegative.

V is TRBV6-1 and J is TRBJ1-2; the D is unclear. CDR3 size: 12 residues. Trimming shortened V by 4 bases and J by 1 base, and 4 bases separated the two germline ends. In germline, CDR1 is MNHNS, CDR2 SASEGT. The CDR3 spells CASSVLNYGYTF. CDR3 DNA: TGTGCCAGCAGTGTACTTAACTATGGCTACACCTTC.

This clone was seen a handful of times. The chain has TRBV29-1 and TRBJ2-5; D remains unclear. V shed 5 bases and J shed 5 bases, with 12 bases lying between them. Germline V gene data show CDR1 as SQVTM and CDR2 as ANQGSEA. This CDR3 has 12 amino acids. CDR3 coding DNA: TGCAGCGTTCACGAGAACGGGGAGACCCAGTACTTC. Its protein product is CSVHENGETQYF. The variable domain in full, with the rest retrieved from reference TRBV29-1 and TRBJ2-5, is SAVISQKPSRDICQRGTSLTIQCQVDSQVTMMFWYRQQPGQSLTLIATANQGSEATYESGFVIDKFPISRPNLTFSTLTVSNMSPEDSSIYLCSVHENGETQYFGPGTRLLVL.

The chain recombines TRBV20-1 with TRBJ2-5; D is undetermined. The CDR3 has 10 residues. CDR1 DFQATT and CDR2 SNEGSKA come from the germline V gene (reference sequence). V was pared by 4 bases and J by 2 bases, with 2 bases between. Here the CDR3 DNA reads TGCAGTGCTACTCAAGAGACCCAGTACTTC. It yields the protein CSATQETQYF.

This clone was counted between two and nine times. This chain uses TRBV7-3 with TRBJ2-1; perhaps TRBD2 as D (6 bases). Germline V gene lookup returns CDR1 SGHTA and CDR2 FQGTGA. The CDR3 is 16 amino acids. V was cut by 1 base and J by 3 bases, with 13 bases left in between. The CDR3 here is CASSLMAGPLYNEQFF. DNA of the CDR3: TGTGCCAGCAGCTTAATGGCGGGACCCCTCTACAATGAGCAGTTCTTC.

This clone was counted many times. The J gene is TRBJ1-2, the V gene TRBV5-6; 7 bases are shared with TRBD1. V trimming: 0 bases; J trimming: 6 bases; junction bases outside the gene matches: 5. The V gene's germline CDR1 is SGHDT and CDR2 YYEEEE. CDR3 size: 14 residues. CDR3 bases: TGTGCCAGCAGCTTGGCGGGGACAGCCGATGGCTACACCTTC. Translating gives CASSLAGTADGYTF. Full variable domain (remainder filled in from reference TRBV5-6 and TRBJ1-2): DAGVTQSPTHLIKTRGQQVTLRCSPKSGHDTVSWYQQALGQGPQFIFQYYEEEERQRGNFPDRFSGHQFPNYSSELNVNALLLGDSALYLCASSLAGTADGYTFGSGTRLTVV.

The chain is built from TRBV7-9 and TRBJ1-1; D not resolved. In germline, CDR1 is SEHNR, CDR2 FQNEAQ (reference sequence). The germline V and J ends were trimmed by 6 bases and 1 base, with 3 bases remaining between them. This CDR3 region has 11 residues. The CDR3 DNA reads as TGTGCCAGCAGTCGGAACACTGAAGCTTTCTTT. Its protein product is CASSRNTEAFF.

The chain uses TRBV28 and TRBJ2-2, with 9 bases identical to TRBD1. The CDR3 extends over 15 amino acids. The V segment lost 4 bases and the J segment 4 bases; nucleotides outside the gene matches: 4. Germline V gives CDR1 MDHEN, CDR2 SYDVKM. The CDR3 nucleotides read TGTGCCAGCAGTTCAGGACAGGGGATCACCGGGGAGCTGTTTTTT. Protein: CASSSGQGITGELFF.

The table lists this clone with a few counts. The V call is TRBV6-6, the J call TRBJ2-5, with 7 bases matching TRBD2. From germline, CDR1 is MNHNY and CDR2 SVGAGI (reference sequence). Losses at the gene ends were 4 bases for V and 11 bases for J; bases not matched to a gene: 10. The CDR3 has 13 residues. CDR3 region: CASSFLVGREQYF. The CDR3, as DNA: TGTGCCAGCAGTTTTCTAGTTGGGCGGGAGCAGTACTTC.

The chain combines TRBV9 with TRBJ1-6; 7 bases fit TRBD1. The junction had 6 bases not matched to a gene; V was cut back by 0 bases and J by 9 bases. The CDR3 contains 15 residues. The germline V gene encodes CDR1 SGDLS and CDR2 YYNGEE. This chain's CDR3 is CASSVDGTVGSPLHF. CDR3 bases: TGTGCCAGCAGCGTAGATGGGACAGTTGGTTCACCCCTCCACTTT.

This clone was observed a few times. The chain recombines TRBV9 with TRBJ2-1; D is ambiguous. The V and J ends lost 0 bases and 4 bases respectively, with 11 bases between them. This CDR3 has 15 amino acids. Per germline, CDR1 SGDLS and CDR2 YYNGEE. CDR3 residues: CASSVGVGRYNEQFF. As DNA, the CDR3 is TGTGCCAGCAGCGTAGGAGTTGGTCGGTACAATGAGCAGTTCTTC.